These 32 T cell receptor beta chains share one sample of origin, sequenced in a study of blood T cells in healthy people across ages. The use of a sample-barcoded 5' primer and a J-beta primer mix characterized a second PCR of about 7 to 12 cycles. TCRdb ran MiXCR on the 5' RACE reads and lists one entry per CDR3 protein. The sample lists approximately 780,000 distinct CDR3 sequences, roughly 24% occurring once. Separately, the same data were catalogued under a study of T cells of mothers and their children.

Sequencing input: blood. These TCRs come from a boy aged 5-17 years in good health.

This clonotype was seen a handful of times. The chain has TRBV12-3 or TRBV12-4 and TRBJ1-5; D not certain. The germline V and J ends were trimmed by 3 bases and 4 bases, with 7 bases remaining between them. The CDR3 runs 13 residues. CDR3 loop: CASSLQFNQPQHF. In DNA form, the CDR3 reads TGTGCCAGCAGTTTGCAGTTTAATCAGCCCCAGCATTTT.

This clonotype appeared a few times. The rearrangement joins TRBV7-2 to TRBJ2-1, with TRBD1 matching over 8 bases. Germline V CDR1 and CDR2: SGHTA, FQGNSA. This CDR3 region has 15 residues. V lost 5 bases and J lost 8; bases outside the gene matches: 11. This chain's CDR3 is CASSLGQGRTYEQFF. The DNA for the CDR3 is TGTGCCAGCAGCCTTGGACAGGGACGGACCTATGAGCAGTTCTTC. Full variable domain (missing parts from reference TRBV7-2 and TRBJ2-1): GAGVSQSPSNKVTEKGKDVELRCDPISGHTALYWYRQSLGQGLEFLIYFQGNSAPDKSGLPSDRFSAERTGGSVSTLTIQRTQQEDSAVYLCASSLGQGRTYEQFFGPGTRLTVL.

Only a few counts were recorded for this clonotype. The chain uses TRBV5-6 and TRBJ2-1; TRBD2 agrees at 11 bases. This CDR3 has 17 amino acids. J was trimmed by 4 bases and V by 1 base; bases with no gene match: 7. The germline gives CDR1 SGHDT, CDR2 YYEEEE. The CDR3 nucleotides read TGTGCCAGCAGCTTGCCATATAGCGGGGGGGTTTACAATGAGCAGTTCTTC. It specifies CASSLPYSGGVYNEQFF.

The rearrangement joins TRBV4-1 to TRBJ2-3; 8 bases line up with TRBD2. The CDR3 consists of 17 residues. CDR1 and CDR2 (germline): MGHRA, YSYEKL. V shed 4 bases, J shed 5 bases, and the junction held 14 bases outside the gene matches. In DNA, the CDR3 is TGCGCCAGCAGCCGGCGGGACCGGGGGGGCAGCGGAGATACGCAGTATTTT. Amino acid sequence: CASSRRDRGGSGDTQYF.

This clonotype has just a few counts. The chain uses TRBV9 and TRBJ2-1; 7 bases match TRBD2. With V trimmed by 2 bases and J by 0 bases, 11 bases remained unmatched. Per the germline V gene, CDR1 is SGDLS and CDR2 is YYNGEE. There are 18 residues in the CDR3. CDR3 amino acids: CASSVTSGAGNSYNEQFF. Here the CDR3 DNA reads TGTGCCAGCAGCGTGACCAGCGGAGCGGGAAACTCCTACAATGAGCAGTTCTTC.

This clonotype has more than one count but fewer than ten. The genes are TRBV10-1 and TRBJ2-5; possible D gene TRBD2, 5 bases. The end of the DNA aligns better with TRBJ2-7, so the J call may be wrong. Per germline, CDR1 WNHNN and CDR2 SYGVQD (reference sequence). This CDR3 has 15 residues. The CDR3 loop is CASSESEGGENEQYF. The CDR3 nucleotides are TGCGCCAGCAGTGAGTCCGAAGGAGGAGAGAACGAGCAGTACTTC.

The chain combines TRBV7-9 with TRBJ2-7, with D possibly TRBD1 on 5 matching bases. Germline loops: CDR1 SEHNR, CDR2 FQNEAQ (reference sequence). The CDR3 has 17 amino acids. Trimming took 0 bases from V and 1 from J, leaving 16 bases between them. The CDR3 here is CASSLARQTEISYEQYF. The DNA for the CDR3 is TGTGCCAGCAGCTTAGCGCGACAGACGGAGATTTCCTACGAGCAGTACTTC.

V gene TRBV6-2 or TRBV6-3 combines with J gene TRBJ1-1; D is ambiguous. Germline CDR1 is MNHEY and CDR2 is SVGEGT. The CDR3 is made up of 13 amino acids. V dropped 2 bases and J dropped 7 bases, with 11 bases sitting between them. The CDR3 loop is CASSYSIRGEAFF. In DNA form, the CDR3 reads TGTGCCAGCAGTTACAGTATTCGGGGTGAAGCTTTCTTT.

The rearrangement joins TRBV7-2 to TRBJ2-1, with D unresolved. The CDR3 is 14 residues long. CDR1 and CDR2 from the germline V gene are SGHTA and FQGNSA. V was trimmed by 3 bases and J by 3 bases, leaving 9 bases between them. The CDR3, as DNA: TGTGCCAGCAGCTTCAGGACCCTCTACAATGAGCAGTTCTTC. Translated: CASSFRTLYNEQFF.

This clonotype has a count of ten or more. The rearrangement uses TRBV28 and TRBJ2-7; possibly TRBD1 for D (6 bases). The CDR3 loop spans 14 amino acids. CDR1 MDHEN and CDR2 SYDVKM come from the germline V gene. The V and J ends lost 7 bases and 1 base respectively, with 14 bases between them. CDR3 nucleotide sequence: TGTGCCAGCAAAAGAACCAGGGGTTCCTACGAGCAGTACTTC. Its translation: CASKRTRGSYEQYF.

This clonotype was counted a few times. The CDR3 loop reads CASRRTGDHEQYF. Here the CDR3 DNA reads TGCGCCAGTCGACGGACAGGGGACCACGAGCAGTACTTC. The gene calls are TRBV5-1 and TRBJ2-7; 9 nucleotides agree with TRBD1. CDR1 is SGHRS and CDR2 is YFSETQ in the germline V gene. The junction had 8 bases not matched to a gene; V was cut back by 8 bases and J by 5 bases. There are 13 residues in the CDR3.

The rearrangement links TRBV2 to TRBJ2-1, with TRBD1 matching over 10 bases. Germline CDR1 is SNHLY and CDR2 is FYNNEI. Unmatched junction bases numbered 6, after V lost 3 bases and J lost 7 bases. The CDR3 runs 15 residues. The CDR3 nucleotides are TGTGCCAGCAGTGACAGGACAGGGGGTGGGAATGAGCAGTTCTTC. This gives the protein CASSDRTGGGNEQFF.

This clonotype has a handful of counts. This chain joins TRBV28 and TRBJ2-7; D is perhaps TRBD1 (5 bases). V dropped 0 bases and J dropped 5 bases, with 14 bases sitting between them. In germline, CDR1 is MDHEN, CDR2 SYDVKM. The CDR3 spans 15 residues. The CDR3 reads CASSLWRTKGDEQYF. Written as DNA, the CDR3 is TGTGCCAGCAGTTTATGGAGGACAAAAGGGGACGAGCAGTACTTC. Full variable domain (missing parts from reference TRBV28 and TRBJ2-7): DVKVTQSSRYLVKRTGEKVFLECVQDMDHENMFWYRQDPGLGLRLIYFSYDVKMKEKGDIPEGYSVSREKKERFSLILESASTNQTSMYLCASSLWRTKGDEQYFGPGTRLTVT.

The rearrangement links TRBV6-5 to TRBJ1-1, with TRBD1 identical over 10 bases. This CDR3 is built from 15 residues. V lost 6 bases to trimming and J lost 5 bases; unmatched junction nucleotides: 9. Germline-derived CDR1 and CDR2 are MNHEY and SVGAGI. CDR3 in amino acids: CASSRTGGLGTEAFF. CDR3 nucleotide sequence: TGTGCCAGCAGCCGGACAGGGGGGCTGGGTACTGAAGCTTTCTTT.

This clonotype was seen more than once but under ten times. The chain employs TRBV7-9 and TRBJ1-2; D is perhaps TRBD1 (6 bases). V lost 6 bases and J lost 4, with 24 bases in between. Germline-derived CDR1 and CDR2 are SEHNR and FQNEAQ (reference sequence). The CDR3 length is 17 residues. The CDR3 region is CASSRSAIRTATYGYTF. The CDR3 bases are TGTGCCAGCAGTCGTAGCGCGATAAGGACAGCAACCTATGGCTACACCTTC.

The chain couples TRBV5-4 to TRBJ2-5; D is possibly TRBD1 (6 bases). The CDR3 totals 14 residues. Germline CDR1 and CDR2: SGHNT and YYREEE (reference sequence). The V end lost 4 bases, the J end lost 5 bases, and 15 bases lay between the germline ends. CDR3 sequence: CASSTQGSAETQYF. The CDR3 DNA reads TGTGCCAGCAGCACACAGGGTTCCGCGGAGACCCAGTACTTC.

The chain uses TRBV6-6 and TRBJ2-3, with unresolved D. The CDR3 totals 12 residues. Germline loops: CDR1 MNHNY, CDR2 SVGAGI (reference sequence). The V end lost 5 bases, the J end lost 6 bases, and 9 bases lay between the germline ends. The DNA of the CDR3 is TGTGCCAGCAGTACTACGACGGATACGCAGTATTTT. Encoded protein: CASSTTTDTQYF.

The V and J genes are TRBV3-1 and TRBJ1-3; D gene ambiguous. Germline lookup yields CDR1 LGHDT and CDR2 YNNKEL (reference sequence). The CDR3 runs to 15 residues. Trimming removed 2 bases at V and 0 bases at J, with 8 bases between. For the CDR3, the DNA is TGTGCCAGCAGCCAACTACTGAGCTCTGGAAACACCATATATTTT. It codes for CASSQLLSSGNTIYF.

This sequence joins TRBV10-1 and TRBJ2-5; D is uncertain. V was cut by 2 bases and J by 0 bases, with 10 bases left in between. The V gene's germline CDR1 is WNHNN and CDR2 SYGVQD (reference sequence). The CDR3 spans 15 residues. CDR3 loop: CASSEREQDQETQYF. The CDR3 DNA reads as TGCGCCAGCAGTGAGAGAGAACAAGACCAAGAGACCCAGTACTTC.

This clonotype was observed many times. The J gene is TRBJ2-1, the V gene TRBV24-1; the D gene could be TRBD1 or TRBD2 (7 bases each). Between the trimmed V and J ends, which lost 6 bases and 5 bases, there was a span of 16 bases. CDR1 KGHDR and CDR2 SFDVKD come from the germline V gene. The CDR3 spans 15 residues. CDR3 nucleotides: TGTGCCACCAGTCCGGCGCAGGGGGGGGACAATGAGCAGTTCTTC. This codes for CATSPAQGGDNEQFF.

This clonotype was seen only a few times. The gene calls are TRBV6-1 and TRBJ1-2; 8 nucleotides line up with TRBD1. Trimming cost V 0 bases and J 1 base; bases outside gene matches: 7. Germline V gene sequence: CDR1 MNHNS, CDR2 SASEGT. The CDR3 is 17 amino acids. This CDR3 reads CASSEAKQGARNYGYTF. The CDR3 DNA reads as TGTGCCAGCAGTGAAGCCAAGCAGGGGGCACGTAACTATGGCTACACCTTC.

This rearrangement joins TRBV2 to TRBJ1-5; TRBD1 aligns across 7 bases. Germline CDR1 is SNHLY and CDR2 is FYNNEI. The trim removed 3 bases at V and 5 bases at J, leaving 4 bases unmatched. The CDR3 totals 14 residues. The DNA for the CDR3 is TGTGCCAGCAGTGATCAGGGGGGGTATCAGCCCCAGCATTTT. Translating gives CASSDQGGYQPQHF.

The genes are TRBV5-1 and TRBJ2-5, with 11 nucleotides matching TRBD1. This CDR3 has 14 amino acids. The J segment lost 3 bases and the V segment lost 4 bases, leaving 2 bases of the junction unmatched. CDR1 and CDR2 (germline): SGHRS, YFSETQ. The CDR3 reads CASSRGQGEETQYF. In DNA form, the CDR3 reads TGCGCCAGCAGCCGGGGACAGGGGGAAGAGACCCAGTACTTC.

This clonotype turned up a few times. This rearrangement joins TRBV20-1 to TRBJ2-7; D possibly matches TRBD1 or TRBD2 (5 bases each). V lost 5 bases and J 0 bases, leaving 14 bases between the germline ends. Germline loops: CDR1 DFQATT, CDR2 SNEGSKA (reference sequence). This CDR3 is 14 amino acids long. The CDR3 DNA reads as TGCAGTGCTCGAGGGGACGGGAACTCCTACGAGCAGTACTTC. This codes for CSARGDGNSYEQYF.

This chain connects TRBV7-9 to TRBJ2-5; the match to TRBD1 covers 11 bases. The junction had 5 bases not matched to a gene; V was cut back by 11 bases and J by 0 bases. This CDR3 is built from 14 residues. Germline V lookup: CDR1 SEHNR, CDR2 FQNEAQ (reference sequence). The CDR3 is CASRDRGYQETQYF. The CDR3 coding sequence is TGTGCCTCCAGGGACAGGGGGTACCAAGAGACCCAGTACTTC.

This sequence joins TRBV6-2 or TRBV6-3 and TRBJ2-4; TRBD1 matches 7 bases. V lost 5 bases to trimming and J lost 4 bases; unmatched junction nucleotides: 11. The germline gives CDR1 MNHEY, CDR2 SVGEGT. The CDR3 loop spans 16 amino acids. Here the CDR3 DNA reads TGTGCCAGCAGTCGCATCGGGGACAGAGAGAAAAACATTCAGTACTTC. This sequence encodes CASSRIGDREKNIQYF.

The chain recombines TRBV10-3 with TRBJ1-2; 7 bases are shared with TRBD1. The length of the CDR3 is 13 residues. Trimming took 6 bases from V and 3 from J; bases not matched to a gene: 4. In germline, CDR1 is ENHRY, CDR2 SYGVKD. CDR3 in DNA: TGTGCCATCAGACGTCAGGGGGACTATGGCTACACCTTC. It encodes CAIRRQGDYGYTF.

There are a few counts of this clonotype. The chain uses TRBV20-1 and TRBJ2-5; 8 nucleotides align to TRBD1. The CDR3 contains 18 residues. J gave up 5 bases and V 3 bases, and 20 bases lay outside the gene matches. Germline V gives CDR1 DFQATT, CDR2 SNEGSKA (reference sequence). The CDR3 region has the DNA TGCAGTGCTAGGGAAGGGACAGGTCCCAGAGGGAACGGGGAGACCCAGTACTTC. Residues: CSAREGTGPRGNGETQYF.

The chain uses TRBV6-1 and TRBJ1-2, with D possibly TRBD1 on 5 matching bases. Germline values: CDR1 MNHNS, CDR2 SASEGT. The ends were cut back, 9 bases at V and 2 bases at J, with 13 bases in the middle. The CDR3 is 13 amino acids. The CDR3 DNA follows: TGTGCCAGTACCCCAGGGCCGAACTATGGCTACACCTTC. Protein sequence: CASTPGPNYGYTF.

The CDR3 spells CASSFVAGESYEQYF. For the CDR3, the DNA is TGTGCCAGCAGCTTTGTAGCGGGGGAGTCCTACGAGCAGTACTTC. The V and J genes are TRBV7-3 and TRBJ2-7; 9 bases are shared with TRBD2. The V segment lost 3 bases and the J segment 1 base; nucleotides outside the gene matches: 4. CDR1 and CDR2 from the germline V gene are SGHTA and FQGTGA. The CDR3 contains 15 residues. The full variable domain, in which reference TRBV7-3 and TRBJ2-7 provide the parts outside the CDR3, is GAGVSQTPSNKVTEKGKYVELRCDPISGHTALYWYRQSLGQGPEFLIYFQGTGAADDSGLPNDRFFAVRPEGSVSTLKIQRTERGDSAVYLCASSFVAGESYEQYFGPGTRLTVT.

V and J are TRBV20-1 and TRBJ2-3; 7 bases match TRBD2. J gave up 2 bases and V 6 bases, and 11 bases lay outside the gene matches. The CDR3 length is 15 residues. Germline assignment: CDR1 DFQATT and CDR2 SNEGSKA (reference sequence). The CDR3 spells CSASPKGRDTDTQYF. In DNA form, the CDR3 reads TGCAGTGCCAGCCCAAAGGGGAGGGACACAGATACGCAGTATTTT.

This chain uses TRBV28 with TRBJ2-7, with a tentative D call TRBD2 (5 bases). CDR3 size: 15 residues. Germline-derived CDR1 and CDR2 are MDHEN and SYDVKM. Trimming removed 3 bases at V and 5 bases at J, with 17 bases between. The DNA of the CDR3 is TGTGCCAGCAGTTTTTGGACCACGCCCGGGGACGAGCAGTACTTC. This encodes CASSFWTTPGDEQYF. Looking up the rest from reference TRBV28 and TRBJ2-7 gives the full variable domain: DVKVTQSSRYLVKRTGEKVFLECVQDMDHENMFWYRQDPGLGLRLIYFSYDVKMKEKGDIPEGYSVSREKKERFSLILESASTNQTSMYLCASSFWTTPGDEQYFGPGTRLTVT.